Shown below are 16 T cell receptor beta chains from a single sample sequenced in a study of T cell changes during pregnancy in multiple sclerosis. Repertoires were generated with immunoSEQ multiplex PCR, while TCRdb's copy carries only in-frame clones and drops some. The data contain tens of thousands of clones, 92% of them singletons. This sample comprised CD8+ T cells from peripheral blood mononuclear cells, obtained before pregnancy. The receptors were sampled from a female donor with multiple sclerosis, enrolled in a pregnancy study.

This chain uses TRBV7-2 with TRBJ1-3; D might be TRBD1 (6 bases). CDR1 is SGHTA, CDR2 FQGNSA, per germline. This CDR3 is 15 amino acids long. V gave up 6 bases and J gave up 0 bases, with 12 bases separating them. This CDR3 is CASRTDSFSGNTIYF. The CDR3 region has the DNA TGTGCCAGCAGGACGGACAGCTTCTCTGGAAACACCATATATTTT.

This clone was seen a single time. CDR3 amino acids: CASRLLLAGTAPFF. The CDR3, as DNA: TGTGCCAGCAGGCTACTCCTAGCGGGGACAGCACCGTTCTTC. The genes are TRBV6-1 and TRBJ2-1; 9 bases line up with TRBD2. V lost 6 bases to trimming and J lost 15 bases; unmatched junction nucleotides: 15. CDR3 length: 14 amino acids. The germline gives CDR1 MNHNS, CDR2 SASEGT.

The chain joins TRBV28 to TRBJ2-5; 10 positions agree with TRBD1. The V segment lost 2 bases and the J segment 5 bases; nucleotides outside the gene matches: 14. The CDR3 length is 18 residues. Germline assignment: CDR1 MDHEN and CDR2 SYDVKM. CDR3 loop: CASSLTVSGQGRGETQYF. The CDR3 nucleotides read TGTGCCAGCAGTTTAACTGTGTCGGGACAGGGGCGCGGGGAGACCCAGTACTTC.

The CDR3 nucleotides read TGTGCCAGCAGCTTGGGAAGCAGCACAGATACGCAGTATTTT. It translates to CASSLGSSTDTQYF. This sequence joins TRBV5-6 and TRBJ2-3; D not resolved. Germline CDR1 reads SGHDT; CDR2 reads YYEEEE. CDR3 length: 14 residues. V gave up 0 bases and J gave up 0 bases, with 5 bases separating them.

The rearrangement joins TRBV6-5 to TRBJ1-2; a possible D gene is TRBD1 (6 bases). The CDR3 sequence is 12 residues long. Germline CDR1 MNHEY, CDR2 SVGAGI. Deletions cut 2 bases from V and 7 bases from J, with 8 bases between. The CDR3 region has the DNA TGTGCCAGCAGTTACCAGGGGTTTGGCTACACCTTC. This sequence encodes CASSYQGFGYTF.

The rearrangement joins TRBV4-1 to TRBJ2-3, with 7 bases matching TRBD2. The CDR3 is made up of 14 amino acids. V shed 1 base, J shed 4 bases, and the junction held 2 bases outside the gene matches. Germline CDR1 MGHRA, CDR2 YSYEKL. CDR3 in DNA: TGCGCCAGCAGCCAAGTCCGGGGGGCAGATACGCAGTATTTT. Protein sequence: CASSQVRGADTQYF.

This chain links TRBV28 with TRBJ1-2; D might be TRBD1 (5 bases). Per the germline V gene, CDR1 is MDHEN and CDR2 is SYDVKM. With 2 bases removed from V and 2 bases from J, the gap between germline ends came to 9 bases. CDR3 length: 14 residues. CDR3 DNA: TGTGCCAGCAGTTTAGGGGGGGTAAACTATGGCTACACCTTC. Its protein is CASSLGGVNYGYTF.

This clone was seen ten or more times. The rearrangement uses TRBV29-1 and TRBJ2-7; 10 positions agree with TRBD2. The length of the CDR3 is 16 residues. V lost 4 bases to trimming and J lost 2 bases; unmatched junction nucleotides: 11. Germline CDR1 is SQVTM and CDR2 is ANQGSEA. Written as DNA, the CDR3 is TGCAGCGTTGGGACGTTTACTAGCGGGGCCCCCTACGAGCAGTACTTC. This encodes CSVGTFTSGAPYEQYF.

The J gene is TRBJ1-4, the V gene TRBV5-4; 7 bases are shared with TRBD1. Per germline, CDR1 SGHNT and CDR2 YYREEE (reference sequence). The trim removed 4 bases at V and 3 bases at J, leaving 6 bases unmatched. The CDR3 runs to 15 residues. CDR3 coding DNA: TGTGCCAGCAGCCCCGGGACAGACTCTAATGAAAAACTGTTTTTT. It translates to CASSPGTDSNEKLFF.

V is TRBV4-2 and J is TRBJ2-1, with 13 bases fitting TRBD2. With 0 bases clipped from V and 6 bases from J, the junction kept 5 bases outside the gene matches. CDR3 length: 17 amino acids. Germline V CDR1 and CDR2: LGHNA, YNFKEQ. The CDR3 DNA follows: TGTGCCAGCAGCCAAGAGCCTCGGACTAGCGGGAGCAATGAGCAGTTCTTC. It encodes CASSQEPRTSGSNEQFF.

The chain joins TRBV7-9 to TRBJ2-7, with D tentatively TRBD1 (5 bases). Trimming left V 5 bases short and J 5 bases short, with 13 bases between. Germline V gene sequence: CDR1 SEHNR, CDR2 FQNEAQ (reference sequence). This CDR3 has 13 residues. DNA for the CDR3: TGTGCCAGCAGCACCGCCAGGGCGGACGAGCAGTACTTC. The encoded protein is CASSTARADEQYF.

The V and J genes are TRBV27 and TRBJ2-1, with a tentative D call TRBD1 (5 bases). Germline CDR1 MNHEY, CDR2 SMNVEV (reference sequence). The CDR3 totals 13 residues. Trimming left V 3 bases short and J 8 bases short, with 11 bases between. The chain's CDR3 is CASSLGRQYEQFF. The CDR3 region has the DNA TGTGCCAGCAGTTTGGGGCGGCAGTATGAGCAGTTCTTC.

This clone was seen once. The V and J genes are TRBV2 and TRBJ2-5; D possibly corresponds to TRBD1 (5 bases). Trimming shortened V by 8 bases and J by 4 bases, and 17 bases separated the two germline ends. The germline V gene has CDR1 SNHLY and CDR2 FYNNEI. The CDR3 spans 14 residues. The CDR3 here is CASEAGWSRETQYF. CDR3 in DNA: TGTGCCAGCGAGGCAGGGTGGAGTAGAGAGACCCAGTACTTC.

The V call is TRBV7-9, the J call TRBJ2-1; 11 bases line up with TRBD1. V lost 4 bases to trimming and J lost 7 bases; unmatched junction nucleotides: 6. Per germline, CDR1 SEHNR and CDR2 FQNEAQ (reference sequence). This CDR3 spans 15 amino acids. The CDR3 DNA follows: TGTGCCAGCAGCTCCCCGGGACAGGGGGGGAATGAGCAGTTCTTC. This gives the protein CASSSPGQGGNEQFF.

The V call is TRBV29-1, the J call TRBJ2-1, with TRBD2 matching 11 bases. This CDR3 contains 16 residues. Germline V gives CDR1 SQVTM, CDR2 ANQGSEA. The V gene end was trimmed by 5 bases and the J gene end by 0 bases; junction bases not matched to a gene: 6. The CDR3 DNA follows: TGCAGCGTTTTCGGACTAGCGGGTAGCTCCTACAATGAGCAGTTCTTC. Amino acid sequence: CSVFGLAGSSYNEQFF.

The CDR3 sequence: CASSLGQGAGKPQHF. DNA of the CDR3: TGTGCCAGCAGCTTGGGACAGGGGGCAGGGAAGCCCCAGCATTTT. This chain joins TRBV5-6 and TRBJ1-5, with TRBD1 matching 10 bases. The CDR3 sequence is 15 residues long. The V and J ends lost 0 bases and 8 bases, in that order; junction bases with no gene match: 5. Germline V gene lookup returns CDR1 SGHDT and CDR2 YYEEEE.